The 20 T cell receptor beta chains given below trace back to one sample, sequenced in a study of blood T cells in healthy people across ages (dated by TCRdb to about 2015). Library prep was done by 5' RACE. Sequencing was performed on an Illumina HiSeq 2500. A second PCR of about 6 to 11 cycles was performed with a sample-barcoded 5' primer and a J-beta primer mix. TCRdb reran the public reads through fastp at Q25 and MiXCR, keeping productive beta chains. Entries that share a CDR3 protein sequence are merged under the most common genes and DNA. The sample contains roughly 800,000 distinct CDR3 sequences, approximately 25% of them found a single time. Of the sample, more than 3% falls within the top ten clones. These data are also associated with another study on T cells of mothers and their children.

Sequenced material: blood. These receptors were collected from a boy aged 10-17 years in good health.

This sequence joins TRBV18 and TRBJ2-5; the match to TRBD2 covers 12 bases. Near its end, the DNA agrees better with TRBJ2-7, so the J call may be wrong. The CDR3 spans 16 residues. CDR1 is KGHSH, CDR2 LQKENI, per germline. The chain's CDR3 is CASSRDRLAGAYEQYF. CDR3 sequence (DNA): TGTGCCAGCTCGCGCGATAGACTAGCGGGAGCCTACGAGCAGTACTTC.

This sequence joins TRBV18 and TRBJ1-2; D ambiguous. The V gene lost 2 bases and the J gene lost 8 bases, with 18 bases spanning the gap. CDR1 is KGHSH and CDR2 is LQKENI in the germline V gene. CDR3 length: 15 amino acids. The CDR3 loop reads CASSPSSGGPEGYTF. CDR3 nucleotides: TGTGCCAGCTCACCATCCTCCGGAGGCCCAGAGGGCTACACCTTC.

This chain links TRBV20-1 with TRBJ2-5; a weak D match, TRBD1 (6 bases). The J call could be wrong; TRBJ2-7 is a better fit for the DNA end. This CDR3 comprises 13 residues. The germline V gene has CDR1 DFQATT and CDR2 SNEGSKA (reference sequence). CDR3 sequence: CSALDRSPYEQYF. The CDR3 DNA sequence: TGCAGTGCTCTTGACAGGTCCCCTTACGAGCAGTACTTC.

The chain carries TRBV7-6 and TRBJ1-4; weak D call: TRBD1 (6 bases). V was cut by 5 bases and J by 5 bases, with 18 bases left in between. The germline CDR1 and CDR2 sequences are SGHVS and FNYEAQ. The CDR3 covers 16 residues. In DNA form, the CDR3 reads TGTGCCAGCAGCCATGACGGGACAAACGAAAATGAAAAACTGTTTTTT. Amino acid sequence: CASSHDGTNENEKLFF.

A few counts support this clonotype. V usage is TRBV6-5 and J usage is TRBJ2-3; D possibly corresponds to TRBD2 (6 bases). The germline V gene encodes CDR1 MNHEY and CDR2 SVGAGI. Deletions cut 5 bases from V and 3 bases from J, with 15 bases between. The length of the CDR3 is 15 residues. CDR3 nucleotide sequence: TGTGCCAGCAGTCGAGCGGGCAAGGGGACAGATACGCAGTATTTT. Residues: CASSRAGKGTDTQYF.

This clonotype was picked up a small number of times. The chain is built from TRBV5-6 and TRBJ2-3; D remains unclear. In germline, CDR1 is SGHDT, CDR2 YYEEEE. Trimming shortened V by 2 bases and J by 1 base, and 14 bases separated the two germline ends. This CDR3 spans 16 amino acids. In nucleotides, the CDR3 is TGTGCCAGCAGCTTCTTAGGGTCCTCTCGCACAGATACGCAGTATTTT. Translated, it gives CASSFLGSSRTDTQYF.

The J gene is TRBJ1-1, the V gene TRBV5-1; no definite D call. In germline, CDR1 is SGHRS, CDR2 YFSETQ. This CDR3 is built from 10 residues. Trimming took off 4 bases at V and 6 bases at J, with 4 bases between the two ends. This CDR3 is CASSGPEAFF. For the CDR3, the DNA is TGCGCCAGCAGCGGGCCTGAAGCTTTCTTT.

CDR3 residues: CSSATDRTSRYGYTF. CDR3 nucleotides: TGCAGCTCCGCGACAGACAGGACAAGTAGATATGGCTACACCTTC. The chain carries TRBV29-1 and TRBJ1-2, with a tentative D call TRBD1 (6 bases). The V end was cut by 8 bases, the J end by 5 bases, with 24 bases between. From germline, CDR1 is SQVTM and CDR2 ANQGSEA. This CDR3 comprises 15 residues.

On this clonotype: At one boundary the junction diverges from the germline segment, which might be a read error. This chain joins TRBV4-3 and TRBJ2-4; 7 nucleotides line up with TRBD1. Germline V gene sequence: CDR1 LGHNA, CDR2 YSLEER. The CDR3 has 18 residues. CDR3 in DNA: TGCGCCAGCAGCGAAGACAGGGTCATGGGGAACGCCAAAAACATTCAGTACTTC. It yields the protein CASSEDRVMGNAKNIQYF.

This clonotype was detected a few times. The rearrangement joins TRBV4-2 to TRBJ2-2, with 7 bases matching TRBD1. After removal of 3 bases from V and 0 bases from J, the junction contained 4 bases not matched to a gene. Germline-derived CDR1 and CDR2 are LGHNA and YNFKEQ. The CDR3 extends over 16 amino acids. The CDR3 protein is CASSQRGGTNTGELFF. In nucleotides, the CDR3 is TGTGCCAGCAGCCAGCGAGGGGGCACGAACACCGGGGAGCTGTTTTTT.

The sample holds many counts of this clonotype. The V call is TRBV28, the J call TRBJ2-3; 14 nucleotides match TRBD2. Looked up from germline, CDR1 is MDHEN and CDR2 is SYDVKM. J lost 6 bases, V lost 4 bases, and 12 bases had no gene match. There are 18 residues in the CDR3. For the CDR3, the DNA is TGTGCCAGCAGTTCCACCGAACTGACTAGCGGGAGGGCCGATACGCAGTATTTT. It codes for CASSSTELTSGRADTQYF.

This chain connects TRBV24-1 to TRBJ2-1; 7 bases agree with TRBD2. The CDR3 is 17 amino acids. Per the germline V gene, CDR1 is KGHDR and CDR2 is SFDVKD. J lost 6 bases, V lost 0 bases, and 10 bases had no gene match. CDR3 DNA: TGTGCCACCAGTGATTTGCGTGGGGCGGGAGAGAGCAATGAGCAGTTCTTC. This gives the protein CATSDLRGAGESNEQFF.

V is TRBV6-2 or TRBV6-3 and J is TRBJ2-7, with TRBD2 matching over 7 bases. V trimming: 2 bases; J trimming: 0 bases; junction bases outside the gene matches: 4. Germline CDR1 MNHEY, CDR2 SVGEGT. The CDR3 consists of 15 residues. CDR3 amino acids: CASSYSLAVSYEQYF. CDR3 in DNA: TGTGCCAGCAGTTACAGTCTAGCGGTCTCCTACGAGCAGTACTTC.

The CDR3 bases are TGCAGCGTTGAAACGAGTTTACTCCACGAGCAGTACTTC. Protein: CSVETSLLHEQYF. The V gene is TRBV29-1, the J gene TRBJ2-7; D unclear. Trimming took off 2 bases at V and 5 bases at J, with 13 bases between the two ends. The CDR3 extends over 13 amino acids. Germline-derived CDR1 and CDR2 are SQVTM and ANQGSEA.

The chain is built from TRBV9 and TRBJ1-2; perhaps TRBD1 as D (6 bases). Trimming took off 4 bases at V and 6 bases at J, with 16 bases between the two ends. The length of the CDR3 is 14 residues. CDR1 and CDR2 (germline): SGDLS, YYNGEE. This CDR3 is CASSPGGGLDGYTF. CDR3 nucleotide sequence: TGTGCCAGCAGCCCCGGAGGGGGTTTGGATGGCTACACCTTC. Complete variable domain (other parts from reference TRBV9 and TRBJ1-2): DSGVTQTPKHLITATGQRVTLRCSPRSGDLSVYWYQQSLDQGLQFLIQYYNGEERAKGNILERFSAQQFPDLHSELNLSSLELGDSALYFCASSPGGGLDGYTFGSGTRLTVV.

This clonotype was counted once. This chain connects TRBV6-6 to TRBJ2-3, with D unresolved. The germline CDR1 and CDR2 sequences are MNHNY and SVGAGI (reference sequence). Deletions cut 1 base from V and 0 bases from J, with 11 bases between. This CDR3 is 16 amino acids long. CDR3 amino acids: CASSYYPAGSTDTQYF. The CDR3 region has the DNA TGTGCCAGCAGTTACTATCCGGCAGGTAGCACAGATACGCAGTATTTT.

This chain joins TRBV5-4 and TRBJ1-1, with unresolved D. This CDR3 comprises 14 residues. Per germline, CDR1 SGHNT and CDR2 YYREEE (reference sequence). Deletions cut 4 bases from V and 0 bases from J, with 10 bases between. CDR3 protein: CASSPTSLNTEAFF. CDR3 sequence (DNA): TGTGCCAGCAGCCCGACCTCCCTGAACACTGAAGCTTTCTTT.

In its sample, this clonotype was seen many times. The chain recombines TRBV12-3 or TRBV12-4 with TRBJ1-1; D is ambiguous. V was pared by 3 bases and J by 2 bases, with 7 bases between. The CDR3 is 13 amino acids. The CDR3 spells CASSLVSNTEAFF. The DNA for the CDR3 is TGTGCCAGCAGTTTGGTCAGTAACACTGAAGCTTTCTTT.

This clonotype was picked up a small number of times. The gene calls are TRBV12-1 and TRBJ1-2; the table's D call, TRBD1, was not checked against the DNA. TRBV12-1 is described as a pseudogene. This CDR3 is built from 15 residues. CDR3 region: CASSPGSEANYGYTF. As DNA, the CDR3 is TGTGCCAGCAGCCCAGGGAGCGAAGCTAACTATGGCTACACCTTC.

The genes are TRBV20-1 and TRBJ1-6; D remains ambiguous. Deletions cut 0 bases from V and 9 bases from J, with 12 bases between. Germline assignment: CDR1 DFQATT and CDR2 SNEGSKA (reference sequence). The CDR3 consists of 14 residues. DNA of the CDR3: TGCAGTGCTAGAGAAGGCAGTGGACTTTCACCCCTCCACTTT. It encodes CSAREGSGLSPLHF.